This TCR beta chain was sequenced for a study of T-cell memory formation after mild COVID-19. For the study at large: Largely donor-specific sequence clusters came from two donors. Notes on the study in general: There was no confirmation that second-wave clones peaking on day 37 were SARS-CoV-2 specific.

This clonotype was counted a few times. Antigen: not known. 5'RACE primed from the constant segment yielded TCR alpha and TCR beta cDNA libraries bearing sample barcodes and UMIs. TCRdb redid the calling of the 5' RACE reads with MiXCR, one entry per CDR3 protein. The table lists about 84,000 distinct CDR3 sequences, about 15% of them singletons. The germline V gene has CDR1 SQVTM and CDR2 ANQGSEA. Trimming pared 4 bases from V and 5 bases from J, leaving 5 bases between. CDR3 size: 11 residues. The sample consisted of PBMCs or a T cell subset sorted from them (not recorded which). The V call is TRBV29-1, the J call TRBJ2-2; no clear D gene. The source of this sequence is an adult woman who had mild COVID-19 (a few samples of this study predate the infection). Cell type and time point are not known. CDR3 DNA: TGCAGCGTTGTAGGGACCGGGGAGCTGTTTTTT. Amino acids: CSVVGTGELFF.